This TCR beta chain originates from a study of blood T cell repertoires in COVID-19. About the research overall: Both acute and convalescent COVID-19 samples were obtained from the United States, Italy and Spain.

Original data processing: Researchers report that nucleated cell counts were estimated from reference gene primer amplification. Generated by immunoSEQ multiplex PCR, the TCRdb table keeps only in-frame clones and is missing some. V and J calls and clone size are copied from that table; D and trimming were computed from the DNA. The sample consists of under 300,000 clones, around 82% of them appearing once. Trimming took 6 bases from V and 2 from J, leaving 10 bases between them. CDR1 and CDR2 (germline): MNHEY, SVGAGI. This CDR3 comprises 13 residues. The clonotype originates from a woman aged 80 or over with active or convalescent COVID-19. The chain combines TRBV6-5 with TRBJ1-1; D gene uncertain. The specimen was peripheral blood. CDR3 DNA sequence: TGTGCCAGCAGCTATATCGTAAACACTGAAGCTTTCTTT. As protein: CASSYIVNTEAFF.